The rows below give T cell receptor beta chains drawn from one sample of a study of cytomegalovirus exposure and HLA in healthy donors. Here immunoSEQ multiplex PCR was the method, and the copy in TCRdb shows in-frame clones only, minus some. The repertoire includes fewer than 100,000 clones, over 75% of them detected once, and roughly 2.5% sits in the top ten. The specimen sequenced was PBMCs. The source of these receptors is a male donor in good health and CMV-seropositive. The CDR3 runs from the conserved cysteine through the conserved F or W. D genes are given only for firm matches. Only some rows state a clone size, as once, few, many or a class for expanded clones.

CDR3 protein,CDR3 DNA,clone size,V gene,D gene,J gene
CASSMDRRTGELFF,TGTGCCAGCAGTATGGACAGGCGCACCGGGGAGCTGTTTTTT,NA,TRBV27,TRBD1,TRBJ2-2
CASSPNQETQYF,TGTGCCAGCAGTCCCAACCAAGAGACCCAGTACTTC,NA,TRBV27,NA,TRBJ2-5
CASSPLGLAGVGGELFF,TGTGCCAGCAGCCCCCTAGGGCTAGCGGGAGTGGGCGGGGAGCTGTTTTTT,once,TRBV21-1,NA,TRBJ2-2
CASSASASGPARDTQYF,TGTGCCAGCAGCGCCAGCGCTAGCGGCCCAGCCAGGGATACGCAGTATTTT,NA,TRBV9,TRBD2,TRBJ2-3
CASSAQLASETQYF,TGTGCCAGCAGCGCCCAACTAGCGTCAGAGACCCAGTACTTC,NA,TRBV9,TRBD2,TRBJ2-5
CVAGRATGELFF,TGTGTGGCCGGGAGGGCCACCGGGGAGCTGTTTTTT,NA,TRBV7-9,TRBD2,TRBJ2-2
CASGTGTGGRWEQYF,TGTGCCAGCGGAACCGGGACAGGGGGCAGGTGGGAGCAGTACTTC,NA,TRBV28,TRBD1,TRBJ2-7
CASSQEIAGGGTGELFF,TGCGCCAGCAGCCAAGAAATAGCGGGAGGCGGCACCGGGGAGCTGTTTTTT,NA,TRBV4-3,TRBD2,TRBJ2-2
CALAGDTEAFF,TGTGCCCTGGCAGGGGACACTGAAGCTTTCTTT,NA,TRBV30,NA,TRBJ1-1
CASSQSSGAYEQYF,TGTGCCAGCTCACAATCATCCGGGGCCTACGAGCAGTACTTC,NA,TRBV18,NA,TRBJ2-7
CATRGREESGEQFF,TGTGCCACCAGAGGGCGGGAGGAGTCGGGTGAGCAGTTCTTC,once,TRBV10-3,TRBD2,TRBJ2-1
CASSFSRQGGELFF,TGTGCCAGCAGTTTTAGTCGACAGGGCGGGGAGCTGTTTTTT,once,TRBV25-1,TRBD1,TRBJ2-2
CASSQDGLAVDEQYF,TGCGCCAGCAGCCAAGATGGGCTAGCGGTAGACGAGCAGTACTTC,NA,TRBV4-1,TRBD2,TRBJ2-7
CASSLAGGGQETQYF,TGTGCCAGCAGTTTGGCGGGAGGCGGCCAAGAGACCCAGTACTTC,NA,TRBV7-3,TRBD2,TRBJ2-5
CAISDTHRVGELFF,TGTGCCATCAGTGACACTCACAGGGTAGGGGAGCTGTTTTTT,NA,TRBV10-3,NA,TRBJ2-2
CASTPDLANNEQFF,TGCGCCAGCACCCCGGACTTAGCCAACAATGAGCAGTTCTTC,few,TRBV10-1,NA,TRBJ2-1
CASSEWASTEAFF,TGTGCCAGCAGTGAATGGGCGAGCACTGAAGCTTTCTTT,NA,TRBV25-1,NA,TRBJ1-1
CASSQDLAGVNTEAFF,TGCGCCAGCAGCCAAGATCTAGCAGGGGTAAACACTGAAGCTTTCTTT,many,TRBV4-1,NA,TRBJ1-1
CASSFFRGARSEQYF,TGTGCCAGCAGTTTCTTTAGGGGCGCAAGGTCCGAGCAGTACTTC,NA,TRBV28,NA,TRBJ2-7
CASSYGQGTDTQYF,TGTGCCAGCAGTTACGGGCAGGGGACAGATACGCAGTATTTT,NA,TRBV6-5,NA,TRBJ2-3
CASSFDSADGYTF,TGTGCCAGCAGCTTTGACAGCGCCGATGGCTACACCTTC,few,TRBV5-4,NA,TRBJ1-2
CASSSTQGGAYNEQFF,TGCGCCAGCAGCTCAACACAGGGGGGGGCCTACAATGAGCAGTTCTTC,NA,TRBV5-1,NA,TRBJ2-1